Below, 3 T cell receptor beta chains from the same sample are listed, as sequenced in a study of spatial heterogeneity in lung cancer. TCRdb recomputed calls from the 5' RACE reads with MiXCR, one row per CDR3 protein. The data contain some 6,100 distinct CDR3 sequences, approximately 13% of them singletons. The time point was: sample taken at primary tumor resection. Sequencing was performed on lung tissue, taken at surgery. These receptor sequences come from a human donor with early-stage non-small cell lung cancer.

This clonotype has a handful of counts. This beta chain lies outside the target of a library built for alpha chains; its clone size means little. The chain uses TRBV6-5 and TRBJ1-1, with D unresolved. The V gene lost 8 bases and the J gene lost 8 bases, with 18 bases spanning the gap. The germline gives CDR1 MNHEY, CDR2 SVGAGI. The length of the CDR3 is 13 residues. The CDR3 loop is CASRLDPLLEAFF. CDR3 sequence (DNA): TGTGCCAGCCGTTTGGACCCGCTTTTGGAAGCTTTCTTT.

This clonotype is labeled as medium-sized. Little can be read into the size of this beta chain, an off-target read in a library designed for alpha chains. The chain has TRBV20-1 and TRBJ1-3; 7 bases line up with TRBD1. Germline V CDR1 and CDR2: DFQATT, SNEGSKA (reference sequence). V lost 3 bases and J lost 6; bases outside the gene matches: 14. The CDR3 has 16 amino acids. CDR3: CSASIRTGTDENTIYF. As DNA, the CDR3 is TGCAGTGCTAGCATAAGGACAGGAACGGACGAAAACACCATATATTTT.

In this sample, this clonotype is medium-sized. For a library built for alpha chains, this beta chain is a stray read; little rests on its size. The J gene is TRBJ2-6, the V gene TRBV7-9; D uncertain. Per the germline V gene, CDR1 is SEHNR and CDR2 is FQNEAQ (reference sequence). With 4 bases removed from V and 2 bases from J, the gap between germline ends came to 6 bases. The CDR3 has 14 residues. The CDR3 coding sequence is TGTGCCAGCAGCTATAGTACTGGGGCCAACGTCCTGACTTTC. Residues: CASSYSTGANVLTF.